Here is one T cell receptor (beta chain) with its context. Its antigen is not identified. With 5 bases removed from V and 5 bases from J, the gap between germline ends came to 11 bases. CDR3 length: 12 residues. Germline lookup yields CDR1 SQVTM and CDR2 ANQGSEA. This record comes from a study of cytomegalovirus exposure and HLA in healthy donors. Amplification used 60 Vbeta primers and 13 Jbeta primers. Only in-frame clones appear in the TCRdb table, and some are missing; sequencing was by immunoSEQ multiplex PCR. Here the sample table reports about 200,000 clones. The study, taken as a whole, reports: Sequences of the TCR beta chain were said to predict the HLA-A and HLA-B alleles of most subjects accurately. Among donors in an Asian-associated ancestry cluster, a later analysis reportedly found fewer N-insertions than the approximately 670-donor mean. Later analysis identified a missense DCLRE1C variant that was linked to TCR beta V- and J-gene trimming. Presence/absence results assume similar sequencing depth per donor, which may not hold.

This sequence was found in a girl aged 2 to 10 in good health and CMV-seropositive. V and J are TRBV29-1 and TRBJ2-3; possible D gene TRBD1, 6 bases. Material for sequencing was PBMCs. This CDR3 is CSVQGMVDTQYF. In nucleotides, the CDR3 is TGCAGCGTTCAGGGGATGGTAGATACGCAGTATTTT.